This paragraph covers one T cell receptor (beta chain) sequence. The specificity of this receptor is unknown. Base-call qualities are not available, and no considerably larger clone is one nucleotide away. This entry comes from a study of blood T cell repertoires in COVID-19 (dated by TCRdb to 2018 to 2020). Looking at the study overall: Collaborator samples came from the United States, Italy and Spain and covered acute and convalescent phases of COVID-19. The material from the prospective study consisted of cDNA or gDNA derived from T cells, B-cell-depleted T cells, or PBMCs. The samples were drawn from two sources: the first 160 participants of the ongoing ImmuneRACE study, and approximately 1,300 subjects contributed by 6 global collaborators. A de-identified subject ID, COVID-19 status, age in years and sex were almost always included in the sample metadata. Subjects who had been exposed to COVID-19, were actively infected with it, or had recovered from it provided the deeply sampled blood TCRbeta repertoires that made up the dataset. The repertoires were released in a freely available public database intended as a resource for research on the immune response to SARS-CoV-2. Where HLA class I and class II types were available, the types were taken from metadata supplied by the sample provider, not from assay-based typing. General study outcomes and caveats: Clinical and demographic metadata were provided uncurated, with the amount varying by source and participant.

The CDR3 sequence holds 15 residues, the cysteine and phenylalanine included. The sequence is cut down to CDR3 DNA, 45 bases in frame from base 1. Ends trimmed: V by 6 bases, J by 7 bases; bases unmatched to a gene: 11. CDR1 and CDR2 are drawn from the germline V gene: MNHEY, SVGEGT. TCRbeta CDR3 regions were amplified from genomic DNA by means of the immunoSEQ Assay, a bias-controlled multiplex PCR. The paper's data handling went like this. The number of nucleated cells in each sample was estimated by amplification of reference gene primers within the assay. To quantify the absolute abundance of each unique TCRbeta CDR3 rearrangement, sequence reads were collapsed and filtered. Productive Simpson clonality was computed per sample as the square root of Simpson's diversity index over productive rearrangements. The clones in this table, taken by TCRdb from immuneACCESS, are in-frame only. Not every clone is retained; where verified, under half of the shortfall comes from an unresolved V gene, and the cause of the rest is unknown. The DNA gave D and trimming, while V, J and clone size come from that table. Across this sample there are tens of thousands of clones, with around 80% seen only once. Jointly, the top ten make up roughly 2.5% of the sample.

Whole blood was collected in K2EDTA tubes by collaborating institutions according to the institutions' own protocols. Collaborator samples were shipped for TCRbeta analysis as frozen whole blood, isolated PBMCs, or DNA extracted from either sample type. The source of this sequence is an elderly man with active or convalescent COVID-19. The sequence joins TRBV6-2 or TRBV6-3 to TRBJ2-7; a stretch of 11 junction bases matches TRBD2. The specimen was peripheral blood. The DNA reads TGTGCCAGCAGCGTATTTCTAGCGGGAGGCGGAGAGCAGTACTTC. This is translated as CASSVFLAGGGEQYF.